The text below deals with one TCR beta chain. Its antigen is undetermined. Germline loops: CDR1 MDHEN, CDR2 SYDVKM. The CDR3 length is 14 residues. Trimming removed 6 bases from V and 4 bases from J; junction bases left unmatched: 6. The data were taken from a study of blood T cells in healthy people across ages. A second PCR, run for roughly 7 to 11 cycles, used a sample-barcoded 5' primer plus a J-beta primer mix. Each CDR3 protein is one row after TCRdb ran MiXCR on the 5' RACE reads. Of approximately 770,000 distinct CDR3 sequences listed, 55% to 75% are singletons. Findings and limits, study-wide: Any conclusive comparison of naive versus antigen-experienced cells was prevented by using unsorted PBMCs. It was held that diversity estimates obtained from one million T cells represented underestimates.

Material: blood. This receptor was taken from a man aged 30 to 45 in good health. The chain links TRBV28 to TRBJ1-1; 9 nucleotides match TRBD1. The CDR3 loop is CASRTGGRITEAFF. DNA for the CDR3: TGTGCCAGCAGGACAGGGGGAAGGATCACTGAAGCTTTCTTT.